These T cell receptor beta chains were read from a single sample in a study of STAT5B mutations in CD4+ large granular lymphocyte leukemia. TCRdb keeps only in-frame clones here, not all; method: immunoSEQ multiplex PCR. The table shows approximately 24,000 clones, with around 76% occurring only once. The sample comprised CD4+ T cells from blood buffy coats. These receptors all come from a human donor in good health. Both conserved end residues are part of each CDR3. D genes are given only for firm matches. Clone size is given for some rows only: seen once, a few or many times, or a class if the clone is expanded.

d_call: TRBD1; v_call: TRBV5-1; clone_size: NA; j_call: TRBJ2-5; cdr3_nt: TGCGCCAGCAGCTTGGTCTTCGACAGGGTCCAAGAGACCCAGTACTTC; cdr3_aa: CASSLVFDRVQETQYF
d_call: NA; v_call: TRBV7-9; clone_size: once; j_call: TRBJ2-1; cdr3_nt: TGTGCCAGCAGCGCCGGCCTAGCTGGACAGTTCTTC; cdr3_aa: CASSAGLAGQFF
d_call: NA; v_call: TRBV4-3; clone_size: NA; j_call: TRBJ1-2; cdr3_nt: TGCGCCAGCAGCCAAGATGGGCAGAACTATGGCTACACCTTC; cdr3_aa: CASSQDGQNYGYTF
d_call: TRBD2; v_call: TRBV27; clone_size: NA; j_call: TRBJ2-1; cdr3_nt: TGTGCCAGCAGTTTATCGGCTAGCGGGATAGGCCTCTACAATGAGCAGTTCTTC; cdr3_aa: CASSLSASGIGLYNEQFF
d_call: NA; v_call: TRBV28; clone_size: NA; j_call: TRBJ1-4; cdr3_nt: TGTGCCAGCAGTTTGGCAGGGACGACTAATGAAAAACTGTTTTTT; cdr3_aa: CASSLAGTTNEKLFF
d_call: NA; v_call: TRBV6-5; clone_size: NA; j_call: TRBJ2-5; cdr3_nt: TGTGCCAGCAGTTACTCGGGTCGGGAGACCCAGTACTTC; cdr3_aa: CASSYSGRETQYF
d_call: NA; v_call: TRBV28; clone_size: once; j_call: TRBJ2-5; cdr3_nt: TGTGCCAGCAGTTTCCCCACAGGGGGGGGAGAGACCCAGTACTTC; cdr3_aa: CASSFPTGGGETQYF
d_call: TRBD2; v_call: TRBV7-8; clone_size: medium-sized; j_call: TRBJ2-2; cdr3_nt: TGTGCCAGCAGCTCTCGAAGACTAGCGGGAGTCGGGGAGCTGTTTTTT; cdr3_aa: CASSSRRLAGVGELFF
d_call: TRBD2; v_call: TRBV7-2; clone_size: NA; j_call: TRBJ2-7; cdr3_nt: TGTGCCAGCAGCTTAGTTAGCGGGGGGAACTACGAGCAGTACTTC; cdr3_aa: CASSLVSGGNYEQYF
d_call: NA; v_call: TRBV19; clone_size: few; j_call: TRBJ1-5; cdr3_nt: TGTGCCAGTAGTATAGGGGTAGGGGATCAGCCCCAGCATTTT; cdr3_aa: CASSIGVGDQPQHF
d_call: NA; v_call: TRBV5-4; clone_size: NA; j_call: TRBJ2-7; cdr3_nt: TGTGCCAGCAGCCCCGGGGTCTTTCTAACCTCCTACGAGCAGTACTTC; cdr3_aa: CASSPGVFLTSYEQYF
d_call: NA; v_call: TRBV5-8; clone_size: NA; j_call: TRBJ2-2; cdr3_nt: TGTGCCAGCAGCGTCCCCGGGACCCCAGGCGCCGGGGAGCTGTTTTTT; cdr3_aa: CASSVPGTPGAGELFF
d_call: TRBD1; v_call: TRBV5-1; clone_size: NA; j_call: TRBJ2-6; cdr3_nt: TGCGCCAGCAGCTTAGGACAGGGGACTTCTCGCTCTGGGGCCAACGTCCTGACTTTC; cdr3_aa: CASSLGQGTSRSGANVLTF
d_call: NA; v_call: TRBV9; clone_size: few; j_call: TRBJ1-2; cdr3_nt: TGTGCCAGCACGGAATCGGTCGGGGGGGAGGATGGCTACACCTTC; cdr3_aa: CASTESVGGEDGYTF
d_call: NA; v_call: TRBV9; clone_size: NA; j_call: TRBJ1-2; cdr3_nt: TGTGCCAGCAGCCCCCGGGGACAAGGGGCTGACTATGGCTACACCTTC; cdr3_aa: CASSPRGQGADYGYTF
d_call: TRBD1; v_call: TRBV5-8; clone_size: NA; j_call: TRBJ2-7; cdr3_nt: TGTGCCAGCAGCTTGGTAGGGACAGGAGTCTACGAGCAGTACTTC; cdr3_aa: CASSLVGTGVYEQYF
d_call: TRBD1; v_call: TRBV7-2; clone_size: NA; j_call: TRBJ2-1; cdr3_nt: TGTGCCAGCAGCCGCCGGGACAGGGACTACAATGAGCAGTTCTTC; cdr3_aa: CASSRRDRDYNEQFF